This paragraph covers one T cell receptor (beta chain) sequence. Its antigen is as yet unknown. The entry originates in a study of cytomegalovirus exposure and HLA in healthy donors. General study points: It was shown in a later analysis that HLA-associated TCR beta chains were more clonally expanded than other, equally common chains.

There are 15 residues in the CDR3. V lost 4 bases and J 0 bases, leaving 13 bases between the germline ends. Looked up from germline, CDR1 is SGHNT and CDR2 is YYREEE (reference sequence). In the PCR, 60 Vbeta and 13 Jbeta primers were used. Repertoires were generated with immunoSEQ multiplex PCR, while TCRdb's copy carries only in-frame clones and drops some. Counted here are 100,000 to 120,000 clones, 80% occurring once; the ten biggest clones make up about 2.9%. The gene calls are TRBV5-4 and TRBJ1-1; tentatively, D is TRBD1 (6 bases). This sequence was found in a woman aged 55-69 years in good health and CMV-seropositive. The sample was PBMCs. CDR3 sequence: CASSPLGAMNTEAFF. The DNA of the CDR3 is TGTGCCAGCAGCCCGCTGGGGGCTATGAACACTGAAGCTTTCTTT.